The 20 T cell receptor beta chains given below trace back to one sample, sequenced in a study of T cells in Graves' hyperthyroidism and ophthalmopathy. The CDR3 regions of TCR beta were amplified from RNA transcripts. Carried out on the TCR CDR3, a first-round RT-PCR used the HTBI primer set. In TCRdb, the multiplex PCR reads were re-called with MiXCR into one record per CDR3 protein. The data contain 250,000 to 400,000 distinct CDR3 sequences, about 13% of them singletons. The sequencing input was blood. These receptors all stem from a woman in her thirties or forties with Graves' ophthalmopathy.

This clonotype was seen many times. The CDR3, as DNA: TGTGCCTGGGGATTATCTGGGGCCAACGTCCTGACTTTC. Its translation: CAWGLSGANVLTF. This sequence joins TRBV30 and TRBJ2-6, with D uncertain. V was pared by 5 bases and J by 1 base, with 6 bases between. This CDR3 contains 13 residues. The V gene's germline CDR1 is GTSNPN and CDR2 SVGIG (reference sequence).

This chain uses TRBV4-1 with TRBJ1-5, with a possible D match to TRBD1 (5 bases). Looked up from germline, CDR1 is MGHRA and CDR2 is YSYEKL. Between the trimmed V and J ends, which lost 1 base and 0 bases, there was a span of 10 bases. This CDR3 spans 16 amino acids. CDR3 DNA: TGCGCCAGCAGCCAAGGGAGGGACTATAGCAATCAGCCCCAGCATTTT. Its translation: CASSQGRDYSNQPQHF.

The sample holds many counts of this clonotype. This sequence joins TRBV5-4 and TRBJ2-3, with 12 bases aligning to TRBD2. Germline CDR1 is SGHNT and CDR2 is YYREEE (reference sequence). J lost 0 bases, V lost 4 bases, and 3 bases had no gene match. This CDR3 is 16 amino acids long. The CDR3 loop reads CASSPGTSGSTDTQYF. CDR3 DNA: TGTGCCAGCAGCCCAGGGACTAGCGGGAGCACAGATACGCAGTATTTT.

Ten or more counts support this clonotype. The chain links TRBV6-1 to TRBJ2-7, with a possible D match to TRBD1 (6 bases). The germline CDR1 and CDR2 sequences are MNHNS and SASEGT. The CDR3 length is 13 residues. V lost 6 bases and J lost 4, with 13 bases in between. The CDR3 protein is CASSRGQLYEQYF. The DNA for the CDR3 is TGTGCCAGCAGCCGCGGACAGCTATACGAGCAGTACTTC.

This clonotype was seen a few times. The chain recombines TRBV6-1 with TRBJ1-1; D gene unclear. Germline CDR1 reads MNHNS; CDR2 reads SASEGT. CDR3 length: 13 residues. V gave up 6 bases and J gave up 4 bases, with 12 bases separating them. CDR3 sequence: CASSLQSGTEAFF. The CDR3 region has the DNA TGTGCCAGCAGCCTTCAAAGTGGCACTGAAGCTTTCTTT.

The V call is TRBV20-1, the J call TRBJ1-2; the match to TRBD1 covers 9 bases. The J segment lost 4 bases and the V segment lost 0 bases, leaving 3 bases of the junction unmatched. This CDR3 has 14 residues. Germline CDR1 and CDR2: DFQATT and SNEGSKA (reference sequence). CDR3 loop: CSARDLDRGYGYTF. CDR3 DNA sequence: TGCAGTGCTAGAGATCTGGACAGGGGCTATGGCTACACCTTC.

This clonotype has ten or more counts. The chain uses TRBV5-8 and TRBJ1-1; D is unclear. In germline, CDR1 is SGHTS, CDR2 YDEGEE. This CDR3 spans 15 amino acids. V was clipped by 0 bases and J by 1 base, with 10 bases between them. The CDR3 sequence is CASSLGAPGNTEAFF. In nucleotides, the CDR3 is TGTGCCAGCAGCTTGGGAGCCCCAGGGAACACTGAAGCTTTCTTT.

This clonotype was counted many times. The V call is TRBV20-1, the J call TRBJ2-7, with 12 bases fitting TRBD2. CDR1 is DFQATT and CDR2 is SNEGSKA in the germline V gene (reference sequence). CDR3 length: 17 residues. V shed 1 base, J shed 6 bases, and the junction held 13 bases outside the gene matches. The CDR3 coding sequence is TGCAGTGCTAGAGGTTTACCGGGACTAGCGGGTGAAGGCGAGCAGTACTTC. Encoded protein: CSARGLPGLAGEGEQYF.

In its sample, this clonotype was seen many times. The chain combines TRBV9 with TRBJ1-2; 10 nucleotides align to TRBD1. V was clipped by 4 bases and J by 6 bases; unmatched bases: 9. CDR3 length: 15 amino acids. Germline V gene lookup returns CDR1 SGDLS and CDR2 YYNGEE. In DNA form, the CDR3 reads TGTGCCAGCAGCCAAAGGACAGGGGGAATGGATGGCTACACCTTC. Residues: CASSQRTGGMDGYTF.

This clonotype was detected many times. The CDR3 sequence: CASSSGGPSVGGYTF. The DNA of the CDR3 is TGTGCCAGCAGCTCTGGTGGGCCTTCGGTTGGTGGCTACACCTTC. V usage is TRBV7-6 and J usage is TRBJ1-2, with D unresolved. V lost 4 bases and J 7 bases, leaving 19 bases between the germline ends. CDR1 and CDR2 from the germline V gene are SGHVS and FNYEAQ. The CDR3 has 15 residues.

This clonotype was seen repeatedly, ten times or more. The chain combines TRBV5-4 with TRBJ2-5; 13 bases match TRBD2. V dropped 3 bases and J dropped 5; count of bases not matched to a gene: 7. Germline values: CDR1 SGHNT, CDR2 YYREEE (reference sequence). This CDR3 has 16 residues. The CDR3 sequence: CASSSWTSGSHETQYF. In DNA, the CDR3 is TGTGCCAGCAGCTCGTGGACTAGCGGGAGCCACGAGACCCAGTACTTC.

Ten or more counts support this clonotype. The chain is built from TRBV7-9 and TRBJ2-7; D is ambiguous. The CDR3 is made up of 12 amino acids. V was shortened by 2 bases and J by 5 bases, with 7 bases between the two germline ends. Germline values: CDR1 SEHNR, CDR2 FQNEAQ (reference sequence). DNA of the CDR3: TGTGCCAGCAGCTTAATGTACCACGAGCAGTACTTC. Its protein product is CASSLMYHEQYF.

This clonotype was counted ten times or more. This chain uses TRBV5-1 with TRBJ2-1, with D possibly TRBD1 on 5 matching bases. The ends were cut back, 0 bases at V and 2 bases at J, with 6 bases in the middle. The CDR3 runs to 14 residues. Germline V CDR1 and CDR2: SGHRS, YFSETQ. CDR3 amino acids: CASSLEGAYNEQFF. DNA for the CDR3: TGCGCCAGCAGCTTGGAAGGGGCCTACAATGAGCAGTTCTTC.

V is TRBV16 and J is TRBJ1-2; TRBD1 is a possible D gene (5 bases). With 1 base removed from V and 4 bases from J, the gap between germline ends came to 13 bases. The CDR3 is 15 residues long. Germline V gene lookup returns CDR1 KGHSY and CDR2 FQNENV. The CDR3 bases are TGTGCCAGCAGCCAATTCTTGACAGTAGTCTATGGCTACACCTTC. This codes for CASSQFLTVVYGYTF.

The chain has TRBV20-1 and TRBJ2-7, with unresolved D. Germline CDR1 is DFQATT and CDR2 is SNEGSKA (reference sequence). V lost 5 bases to trimming and J lost 0 bases, with 17 bases between them. The CDR3 spans 15 residues. CDR3 protein: CSALNTAYSSYEQYF. As DNA, the CDR3 is TGCAGTGCTCTGAACACAGCTTATTCCTCCTACGAGCAGTACTTC.

This clonotype has at least ten counts. The V call is TRBV28, the J call TRBJ1-1; D perhaps matches TRBD1 (6 bases). Germline V lookup: CDR1 MDHEN, CDR2 SYDVKM. V lost 7 bases, J lost 5 bases, and 20 bases lay in between. The CDR3 has 15 residues. CDR3 sequence reads: CASIPWGGARTEAFF. CDR3 DNA sequence: TGTGCCAGCATCCCGTGGGGGGGCGCCAGAACTGAAGCTTTCTTT.

In regard to this clonotype: With a much larger clone just one base away, this may be a read error. Because it lacks the conserved phenylalanine or tryptophan at the end, this CDR3 is likely a read error. The CDR3 loop reads CASKGGDRVNYGYTL. The CDR3 DNA reads TGTGCCAGCAAAGGAGGGGACAGGGTGAACTATGGCTACACCCTC. The chain is built from TRBV6-1 and TRBJ1-2, with 9 bases fitting TRBD1. The CDR3 is made up of 15 amino acids. The V gene's germline CDR1 is MNHNS and CDR2 SASEGT. V shed 7 bases and J 2 bases; nucleotides not matched to a gene: 8.

This clonotype has just a few counts. The chain carries TRBV2 and TRBJ1-5; 7 nucleotides agree with TRBD1. J gave up 4 bases and V 4 bases, and 7 bases lay outside the gene matches. CDR3 size: 15 residues. Germline V gene sequence: CDR1 SNHLY, CDR2 FYNNEI. The CDR3 DNA reads TGTGCCAGCAGTGTGGGGGACAGCCGGAATCAGCCCCAGCATTTT. Encoded protein: CASSVGDSRNQPQHF.

Ten or more counts support this clonotype. The rearrangement joins TRBV9 to TRBJ2-2; D unclear. CDR3 length: 16 amino acids. Looked up from germline, CDR1 is SGDLS and CDR2 is YYNGEE. Trimming shortened V by 0 bases and J by 0 bases, and 9 bases separated the two germline ends. CDR3 region: CASSVVPAANTGELFF. The CDR3 bases are TGTGCCAGCAGCGTAGTCCCAGCAGCGAACACCGGGGAGCTGTTTTTT.

This clonotype was recorded once. The chain employs TRBV29-1 and TRBJ2-1; D not certain. The CDR3 totals 12 residues. V was cut by 6 bases and J by 4 bases, with 10 bases left in between. CDR1 SQVTM and CDR2 ANQGSEA come from the germline V gene. This CDR3 reads CSVIAEYNEQFF. The DNA for the CDR3 is TGCAGCGTCATAGCAGAATACAATGAGCAGTTCTTC.